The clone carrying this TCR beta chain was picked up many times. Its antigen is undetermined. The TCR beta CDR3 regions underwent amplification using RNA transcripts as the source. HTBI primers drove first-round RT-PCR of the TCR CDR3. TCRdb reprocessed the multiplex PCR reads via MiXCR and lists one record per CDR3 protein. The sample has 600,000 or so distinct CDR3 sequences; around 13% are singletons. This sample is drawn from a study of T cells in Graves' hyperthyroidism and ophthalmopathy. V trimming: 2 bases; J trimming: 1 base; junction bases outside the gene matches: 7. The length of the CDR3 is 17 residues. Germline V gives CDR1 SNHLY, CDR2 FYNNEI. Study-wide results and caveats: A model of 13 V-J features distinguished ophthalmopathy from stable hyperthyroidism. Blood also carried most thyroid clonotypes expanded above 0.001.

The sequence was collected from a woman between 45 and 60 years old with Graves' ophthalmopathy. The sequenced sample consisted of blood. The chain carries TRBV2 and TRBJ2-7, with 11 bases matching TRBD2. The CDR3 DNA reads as TGTGCCAGCAGTGAACTAGCGGGAGGATTGTTGTCCTACGAGCAGTACTTC. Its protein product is CASSELAGGLLSYEQYF.